A few counts support the clone carrying this T cell receptor beta chain. The antigen is unknown. The data were taken from a study of T cells after yellow fever vaccination. Germline values: CDR1 SGHVS, CDR2 FQNEAQ. The CDR3 runs to 14 residues. With 6 bases removed from V and 3 bases from J, the gap between germline ends came to 12 bases. Each CDR3 protein gets one entry after TCRdb re-called the 5' RACE reads with MiXCR. This sample has 100,000 to 150,000 distinct CDR3 sequences, with 13% to 15% found just once. Study outcomes and limitations: Post-booster repertoires again held most primary-vaccination clones (just under 97% CD4, about 90% CD8).

Source: CD8+ T cells sorted from PBMCs, taken 5 days after the yellow fever booster vaccination. The receptor's source is a man aged 18 to 29 who received the YFV17D yellow fever vaccine. The chain uses TRBV7-8 and TRBJ1-5; TRBD1 is a possible D gene (6 bases). The CDR3 DNA is TGTGCCAGCAGTCTAACAGGGTCCAATCAGCCCCAGCATTTT. Amino acid sequence: CASSLTGSNQPQHF.